The present entry profiles one TCR beta chain with its context. Its target antigen remains unknown. No base-level quality is on record; no much larger clone is a single base apart. The library was prepared using RACE. The run used a NextSeq 500. During library preparation, unique molecular identifiers were attached to individual cDNA molecules so that TCRs could be counted in a quantitative, reproducible way. From each blood RNA sample, both TCR alpha and TCR beta chains were sequenced. The authors' pipeline ran thus. A median of approximately 100,000 TCRs per sample was observed, with a range of about 23,224 to 700,000. V, J and CDR3 annotation of the TCR reads was performed with the Decombinator software suite. For the PS versus PT1 abundance plots, all samples were subsampled to the same number of TCRs (28,000). Expanded TCRs were defined as absent before sensitization and observed at least eight times at the 2-week time point. TCRdb took the public reads, trimmed them with fastp at Q25, ran MiXCR for clone calling and kept in-frame beta chains. Records with the same CDR3 protein are collapsed into one entry carrying the most frequent genes and DNA. In this record, the V and J calls reflect TCRdb's handling and not the investigators' own analysis. Here the sample has approximately 400,000 distinct CDR3 sequences; roughly 4.8% occur a single time. The ten largest clones capture about 2.2% of the sample.

Taken from cysteine to phenylalanine, the CDR3 has 17 residues. The only DNA kept is the CDR3, 51 bases in frame from the first base. CDR1 MNHEY and CDR2 SMNVEV were looked up in the germline V gene (reference sequence). V is cut by 2 bases and J by 7 bases, and the space between the germline ends is 20 bases. The sample comes from a study of human T cells and chemical hapten exposure (dated by TCRdb to about 2021). About the investigation overall: For sensitization, 2% DPC in acetone was applied to an approximately 2 cm by approximately 2 cm area of upper inner arm skin. Throughout the roughly 25-week study period, patients were also given weekly therapeutic DPC doses on the scalp. Patch tests used Finn chambers with 0.01% DPC on the upper back, scored after 6 days by International Contact Dermatitis Research Group standards. The patient cohort, mostly female, included alopecia areata with under or over 50% scalp involvement, alopecia totalis and alopecia universalis. Libraries were combined into a pool for sequencing, and differences in TCR yield between samples came mainly from small differences in library volumes within the pool. This study followed changes in the peripheral blood TCR repertoire in vivo during primary and secondary sensitization of alopecia patients to the hapten diphenylcyclopropenone (DPC). Blood was sampled from patients pre-sensitization (week 0) and at 2, 6 and about 24 weeks after DPC sensitization. For TCR sequencing, blood came from about 29 alopecia patients at anywhere from one to four time points (pre-sensitization, 2, 6 and 24 weeks).

The investigation overall reported the following: The number of PT1 expanded TCRs positively correlated with patch test score, significant at thresholds 8, 16 and 32 but not 4. Significantly more large CDR3 similarity clusters were formed by expanded TCRs than by pre-sensitization or healthy control sets, consistent with antigen-driven responses. After repeated subsampling, the strength of the expansion versus patch-test correlation and the threshold at which it became significant changed. Because every patient had alopecia, a presumed autoimmune disease, the patients' immune response might differ from that of healthy individuals. DPC sensitization did not change the number of TCRs with a frequency above 1 in 1000, and there was no evidence of changes in global repertoire structure.

The sample's time point label, in plain terms: patch test 1, 2 weeks after DPC sensitization. Per the publication, the treatment or condition label means: therapeutic diphenylcyclopropenone sensitization with weekly scalp DPC. At each patch-test visit, blood was drawn before the patch test was applied. To be eligible, patients had to be aged 18 to 70, diagnosed with alopecia and judged suitable for DPC therapy, while pregnant patients were excluded. Total RNA was isolated from unfractionated whole blood collected in Tempus Blood RNA tubes. The sequence is built from TRBV27 and TRBJ2-2; no D gene call is confident. The sequence came from a woman between 50 and 59 years old with alopecia areata. Some clones in this sample may be carry-over from other donors' samples. The specimen comprised whole blood, sampled in connection with sensitization to the hapten diphenylcyclopropenone (DPC). The nucleotides are TGTGCCAGCAGTTTAGCCCTCTTTCGGGCCATGGACGGGGAGCTGTTTTTT. Its coded protein is CASSLALFRAMDGELFF.